This T cell receptor beta chain derives from a study of blood T cell repertoires in COVID-19. Study at large: Sources were T cells, B-cell-depleted T cells, or PBMCs; the material itself was cDNA or gDNA.

This table comes from immunoSEQ multiplex PCR, and its TCRdb copy is limited to in-frame clones, with some not included. Of about 170,000 clones listed, 70% to 85% are singletons. Patients in Seattle were enrolled during active infection, then followed longitudinally. Trimming removed 10 bases from V and 4 bases from J, with 14 bases in between. This CDR3 spans 14 amino acids. The germline V gene has CDR1 WSHSY and CDR2 SAAADI. The chain has TRBV10-2 and TRBJ2-6, with D possibly TRBD1 on 6 matching bases. Sequencing used peripheral blood. The clonotype comes from a middle-aged woman with COVID-19, enrolled during active disease. The CDR3 nucleotides are TGCGCCACCAAACAGGGATCGGGGGCCAACGTCCTGACTTTC. Translated, it gives CATKQGSGANVLTF.